The 27 T cell receptor beta chains in this list originate from one sample, sequenced in a study of CD8 T cells in Susac syndrome. Random hexamers served to reverse transcribe roughly 0.5 to 1 ug RNA. TCRdb redid the calling of the immunoSEQ multiplex PCR reads with MiXCR, one entry per CDR3 protein. Of about 110,000 distinct CDR3 sequences in the sample, around 94% are singletons; the top ten hold 0.4% to 0.5%. What was sequenced was CD8+ T cells from PBMCs. All receptors derive from a human donor with Susac syndrome.

J is TRBJ2-2 and V is TRBV2; D perhaps matches TRBD1 (5 bases). V lost 4 bases and J 6 bases, leaving 12 bases between the germline ends. The CDR3 totals 14 residues. The germline V gene encodes CDR1 SNHLY and CDR2 FYNNEI. The CDR3 loop is CASSVPLGAGELFF. The CDR3 nucleotides are TGTGCCAGCAGTGTGCCGTTAGGGGCCGGGGAGCTGTTTTTT.

This chain joins TRBV2 and TRBJ1-5; no firm D call. The CDR3 totals 13 residues. V was pared by 7 bases and J by 7 bases, with 14 bases between. Germline V gene data show CDR1 as SNHLY and CDR2 as FYNNEI. DNA of the CDR3: TGTGCCAGCAAAATTGCCACAGAACAGCCCCAGCATTTT. Translation: CASKIATEQPQHF.

This rearrangement joins TRBV9 to TRBJ1-1; maybe TRBD1 (6 bases). The germline V gene has CDR1 SGDLS and CDR2 YYNGEE. V was cut by 6 bases and J by 5 bases, with 17 bases left in between. The CDR3 is 14 amino acids. CDR3: CASTVGGAETEAFF. The DNA for the CDR3 is TGTGCCAGCACCGTGGGGGGCGCGGAGACTGAAGCTTTCTTT.

The genes are TRBV5-1 and TRBJ1-5, with D possibly TRBD1 on 5 matching bases. The CDR3 sequence is 16 residues long. CDR1 and CDR2 (germline): SGHRS, YFSETQ. Trimming took 0 bases from V and 2 from J, leaving 12 bases between them. CDR3 sequence reads: CASSLAGGEGNQPQHF. CDR3 sequence (DNA): TGCGCCAGCAGCTTGGCTGGGGGGGAGGGCAATCAGCCCCAGCATTTT.

The chain joins TRBV9 to TRBJ2-7; TRBD2 aligns across 9 bases. This CDR3 region has 15 residues. Trimming cost V 4 bases and J 3 bases; bases outside gene matches: 8. The germline V gene has CDR1 SGDLS and CDR2 YYNGEE. This CDR3 reads CASSPSRTSVYEQYF. DNA for the CDR3: TGTGCCAGCAGCCCCAGTAGGACTAGCGTCTACGAGCAGTACTTC.

The rearrangement links TRBV15 to TRBJ2-5; D gene uncertain. The ends were cut back, 0 bases at V and 1 base at J, with 9 bases in the middle. The germline V gene encodes CDR1 LNHNV and CDR2 YYDKDF (reference sequence). This CDR3 spans 15 amino acids. CDR3 nucleotides: TGTGCCACCAGCAGAGATCTAACAGTCCAAGAGACCCAGTACTTC. Its translation is CATSRDLTVQETQYF.

This chain uses TRBV29-1 with TRBJ2-5; 11 bases fit TRBD2. Germline V gives CDR1 SQVTM, CDR2 ANQGSEA. The length of the CDR3 is 15 residues. The J segment lost 0 bases and the V segment lost 5 bases, leaving 5 bases of the junction unmatched. CDR3: CSVQGLAGYQETQYF. Here the CDR3 DNA reads TGCAGCGTTCAAGGACTAGCGGGTTACCAAGAGACCCAGTACTTC.

Remarks on this clonotype: The junction and the germline gene differ at one end; a read error may be behind it. The rearrangement uses TRBV7-6 and TRBJ2-7; 9 nucleotides line up with TRBD1. The CDR3 runs to 13 residues. Germline CDR1 and CDR2: SGHVS and FNYEAQ. The CDR3 sequence is CASSPRTGDPPDF. As DNA, the CDR3 is TGTGCCAGCAGCCCTCGGACAGGGGACCCCCCGGACTTC. The whole variable domain, filled in from reference TRBV7-6 and TRBJ2-7, reads GAGVSQSPRYKVTKRGQDVALRCDPISGHVSLYWYRQALGQGPEFLTYFNYEAQQDKSGLPNDRFSAERPEGSISTLTIQRTEQRDSAMYRCASSPRTGDPPDFGPGTRLTVT.

The rearrangement joins TRBV9 to TRBJ2-7; D is perhaps TRBD1 (5 bases). Trimming shortened V by 4 bases and J by 1 base, and 12 bases separated the two germline ends. CDR3 size: 14 residues. From germline, CDR1 is SGDLS and CDR2 YYNGEE. CDR3: CASSSTAGSYEQYF. The DNA for the CDR3 is TGTGCCAGCAGCAGTACGGCAGGGTCCTACGAGCAGTACTTC.

This chain uses TRBV27 with TRBJ2-1, with D maybe TRBD2 (5 bases). The germline CDR1 and CDR2 sequences are MNHEY and SMNVEV (reference sequence). V dropped 5 bases and J dropped 0 bases, with 8 bases sitting between them. The CDR3 covers 14 residues. The CDR3 here is CASSLRGSYNEQFF. The CDR3 region has the DNA TGTGCCAGCAGTCTCCGGGGCTCCTACAATGAGCAGTTCTTC.

The chain couples TRBV6-1 to TRBJ2-5; D gene unclear. The CDR3 consists of 14 residues. V lost 6 bases to trimming and J lost 0 bases, with 11 bases between them. CDR1 is MNHNS and CDR2 is SASEGT in the germline V gene. DNA of the CDR3: TGTGCCAGCAGCCAAGAAGAGGACCAAGAGACCCAGTACTTC. Its protein is CASSQEEDQETQYF.

The J gene is TRBJ1-1, the V gene TRBV29-1, with D uncertain. The V and J ends lost 5 bases and 0 bases respectively, with 10 bases between them. There are 13 residues in the CDR3. Germline V gives CDR1 SQVTM, CDR2 ANQGSEA. The chain's CDR3 is CSVRQALNTEAFF. CDR3 sequence (DNA): TGCAGCGTTCGCCAGGCCTTGAACACTGAAGCTTTCTTT.

The rearrangement joins TRBV19 to TRBJ2-1; D possibly corresponds to TRBD1 (6 bases). V was cut by 3 bases and J by 7 bases, with 31 bases left in between. The CDR3 is made up of 20 amino acids. Germline CDR1 LNHDA, CDR2 SQIVND (reference sequence). Written as DNA, the CDR3 is TGTGCCAGTAGTATTTTTGGGGACAAGGGAGAGCCTCTTGGGGATAATGAGCAGTTCTTC. Amino acid sequence: CASSIFGDKGEPLGDNEQFF.

V gene TRBV12-3 or TRBV12-4 combines with J gene TRBJ2-1, with D possibly matching TRBD2 (7 bases). The CDR3 is 15 residues long. V lost 7 bases and J lost 9, with 22 bases in between. The CDR3 DNA sequence: TGTGCCAGCAATTGGGGGGGGCTCACCACAGGTGAGCAGTTCTTC. Amino acid sequence: CASNWGGLTTGEQFF.

The chain carries TRBV7-6 and TRBJ1-1; no clear D gene. Germline CDR1 SGHVS, CDR2 FNYEAQ. This CDR3 spans 13 amino acids. Trimming shortened V by 2 bases and J by 5 bases, and 9 bases separated the two germline ends. As DNA, the CDR3 is TGTGCCAGCAGCTTAATGGCGAGAACTGAAGCTTTCTTT. This encodes CASSLMARTEAFF.

The chain is built from TRBV14 and TRBJ2-2, with 8 bases identical to TRBD1. This CDR3 has 15 residues. The ends lost 0 bases at V and 4 bases at J; junction bases unmatched: 1. The V gene's germline CDR1 is SGHDN and CDR2 FVKESK. The CDR3 region is CASSQEGTGTGELFF. CDR3 in DNA: TGTGCCAGCAGCCAAGAGGGGACAGGCACCGGGGAGCTGTTTTTT.

The CDR3 DNA follows: TGTGCCAGCAACAGGGAGGAAAAACTGTTTTTT. Protein: CASNREEKLFF. The rearrangement links TRBV25-1 to TRBJ1-4; weak D call: TRBD1 (6 bases). V lost 7 bases, J lost 8 bases, and 8 bases lay in between. Germline CDR1 reads MGHDK; CDR2 reads SYGVNS. CDR3 length: 11 amino acids.

This clonotype was recorded only once. The chain employs TRBV27 and TRBJ1-1; D not certain. Germline V gene data show CDR1 as MNHEY and CDR2 as SMNVEV (reference sequence). The CDR3 consists of 15 residues. Trimming stripped 2 bases from V and 1 base from J, with 11 bases between. The DNA for the CDR3 is TGTGCCAGCAGTTTAGCTTTGTTTGGGAACACTGAAGCTTTCTTT. Translated, it gives CASSLALFGNTEAFF.

This chain uses TRBV7-2 with TRBJ2-7; maybe TRBD2 (6 bases). V was cut by 5 bases and J by 1 base, with 9 bases left in between. CDR1 is SGHTA, CDR2 FQGNSA, per germline. The CDR3 contains 13 residues. CDR3 DNA sequence: TGTGCCAGCAGCGTGGGACTTTCCTACGAGCAGTACTTC. As protein: CASSVGLSYEQYF.

This chain uses TRBV4-1 with TRBJ2-3; D ambiguous. The CDR3 loop spans 14 amino acids. Trimming took off 0 bases at V and 6 bases at J, with 10 bases between the two ends. The germline gives CDR1 MGHRA, CDR2 YSYEKL. CDR3 DNA: TGCGCCAGCAGCCAAGATAAGTTAGTGGATACGCAGTATTTT. Residues: CASSQDKLVDTQYF.

This rearrangement joins TRBV4-2 to TRBJ2-1, with 8 bases matching TRBD1. The CDR3 totals 16 residues. Germline V lookup: CDR1 LGHNA, CDR2 YNFKEQ. V lost 0 bases to trimming and J lost 4 bases; unmatched junction nucleotides: 5. In DNA form, the CDR3 reads TGTGCCAGCAGCCAAGATTCGCGACAGGGGTACAATGAGCAGTTCTTC. Amino acid sequence: CASSQDSRQGYNEQFF.

The chain has TRBV3-1 and TRBJ1-2; no clear D gene. V was cut by 1 base and J by 8 bases, with 11 bases left in between. CDR1 is LGHDT and CDR2 is YNNKEL in the germline V gene (reference sequence). The CDR3 loop spans 13 amino acids. CDR3 residues: CASSQGGLRGYTF. CDR3 DNA: TGTGCCAGCAGCCAAGGAGGGCTTAGGGGCTACACCTTC.

This chain joins TRBV20-1 and TRBJ1-5; 10 nucleotides match TRBD1. With 3 bases clipped from V and 3 bases from J, the junction kept 8 bases outside the gene matches. The CDR3 has 16 amino acids. The germline gives CDR1 DFQATT, CDR2 SNEGSKA (reference sequence). The CDR3 DNA reads as TGCAGTGCTAGCGGCGGGACAGGGGCCAACAATCAGCCCCAGCATTTT. This encodes CSASGGTGANNQPQHF.

V gene TRBV7-9 combines with J gene TRBJ1-2; no clear D gene. The CDR3 sequence is 11 residues long. V was clipped by 1 base and J by 7 bases, with 4 bases between them. Looked up from germline, CDR1 is SEHNR and CDR2 is FQNEAQ (reference sequence). The CDR3 DNA sequence: TGTGCCAGCAGCTTAGACTTTGGCTACACCTTC. This sequence encodes CASSLDFGYTF. Full variable domain (missing parts from reference TRBV7-9 and TRBJ1-2): DTGVSQNPRHKITKRGQNVTFRCDPISEHNRLYWYRQTLGQGPEFLTYFQNEAQLEKSRLLSDRFSAERPKGSFSTLEIQRTEQGDSAMYLCASSLDFGYTFGSGTRLTVV.

This chain connects TRBV5-6 to TRBJ1-1; a weak D match, TRBD1 (6 bases). CDR3 length equals 16 residues. Germline V gene data show CDR1 as SGHDT and CDR2 as YYEEEE. Trimming removed 0 bases at V and 4 bases at J, with 16 bases between. The CDR3 region has the DNA TGTGCCAGCAGCTTGGGGCGGGACACTCGAGGCACTGAAGCTTTCTTT. Its protein is CASSLGRDTRGTEAFF.

V and J are TRBV18 and TRBJ2-7; TRBD2 matches 9 bases. Germline values: CDR1 KGHSH, CDR2 LQKENI. Germline trimming cut 3 bases from V and 2 bases from J; bases unmatched to any gene: 8. The CDR3 covers 16 residues. CDR3 sequence (DNA): TGTGCCAGCTCACCCGATCTAGCGGGGACGGCCTACGAGCAGTACTTC. Translating gives CASSPDLAGTAYEQYF.

The CDR3 sequence is CASSPRDTPYEQYF. CDR3 coding DNA: TGTGCCAGCAGTCCCCGGGACACTCCCTACGAGCAGTACTTC. The rearrangement links TRBV6-2 or TRBV6-3 to TRBJ2-7; possible D gene TRBD1, 6 bases. The CDR3 has 14 amino acids. V lost 5 bases and J lost 2, with 13 bases in between. CDR1 and CDR2 (germline): MNHEY, SVGEGT.